The 8 T cell receptor beta chains presented below share a single source sample, sequenced in a study of regulatory T cells in long-lasting Graves disease. Time point described: persistent/refractory GD, antithyroid drugs over 5 years with positive TRAb. Following extraction of RNA from PBMCs, that RNA was used to make the TCR library. Libraries of TCR beta came from iRepertoire HTBI primers plus Arm-PCR of CDR3 regions. Each CDR3 protein is one row after TCRdb ran MiXCR on the multiplex PCR reads. The table shows fewer than 450,000 distinct CDR3 sequences, with roughly a quarter occurring only once. This material consisted of peripheral blood mononuclear cells (PBMCs), taken when the disease was refractory, from a patient treated with antithyroid drugs. The source is a female donor with Graves disease.

With respect to this clonotype: Possible read error: a much larger clone is one base away. This chain uses TRBV7-2 with TRBJ2-2, with D uncertain. CDR1 and CDR2 from the germline V gene are SGHTA and FQGNSA. CDR3 length: 13 residues. The CDR3 DNA follows: TGTGCCAGCGGCTTCCTTAACACCGGGGAGCTGTTTTTT. Amino acids: CASGFLNTGELFF.

This clonotype was detected ten times or more. J is TRBJ1-2 and V is TRBV28; D is possibly TRBD1 (5 bases). The CDR3 is 16 amino acids. CDR1 and CDR2 (germline): MDHEN, SYDVKM. V gave up 3 bases and J gave up 5 bases, with 19 bases separating them. CDR3 residues: CASSLNAARRGYGYTF. The CDR3 nucleotides are TGTGCCAGCAGTTTGAACGCAGCTCGAAGGGGTTATGGCTACACCTTC.

This clonotype was found a few times. CDR3 sequence: CSVIIGQISQGYTF. CDR3 nucleotide sequence: TGCAGCGTTATCATTGGACAAATATCGCAGGGCTACACCTTC. The chain recombines TRBV29-1 with TRBJ1-2; D possibly corresponds to TRBD1 (5 bases). The ends were cut back, 5 bases at V and 8 bases at J, with 21 bases in the middle. Germline-derived CDR1 and CDR2 are SQVTM and ANQGSEA. The CDR3 consists of 14 residues.

In its sample, this clonotype was seen a few times. The chain joins TRBV4-2 to TRBJ2-7; D remains unclear. V was cut by 0 bases and J by 6 bases, with 9 bases left in between. CDR1 is LGHNA, CDR2 YNFKEQ, per germline. The CDR3 runs 13 residues. The CDR3 nucleotides are TGTGCCAGCAGCCAAGATCCCGTAGGCGAGCAGTACTTC. This codes for CASSQDPVGEQYF.

The sample holds a few counts of this clonotype. V usage is TRBV29-1 and J usage is TRBJ2-7; perhaps D is TRBD1 or TRBD2 (5 bases each). Trimming removed 7 bases at V and 12 bases at J, with 19 bases between. Germline CDR1 is SQVTM and CDR2 is ANQGSEA. The CDR3 consists of 11 residues. CDR3 region: CSGDVWGTLYF. For the CDR3, the DNA is TGCAGCGGTGATGTGTGGGGGACCTTGTACTTC.

This clonotype has a count of ten or more. The chain combines TRBV7-3 with TRBJ2-5; tentative D call: TRBD1 (5 bases). V lost 5 bases to trimming and J lost 1 base, with 14 bases between them. The CDR3 covers 15 residues. Germline CDR1 reads SGHTA; CDR2 reads FQGTGA. The CDR3 DNA sequence: TGTGCCAGCAGCAAAGGGGCCTTACCCCAAGAGACCCAGTACTTC. It yields the protein CASSKGALPQETQYF.

This chain uses TRBV20-1 with TRBJ2-5, with TRBD1 identical over 8 bases. V gave up 1 base and J gave up 1 base; unmatched junction bases: 5. Per germline, CDR1 DFQATT and CDR2 SNEGSKA (reference sequence). There are 15 residues in the CDR3. CDR3 nucleotide sequence: TGCAGTGCTAGAGCCTACACAGGGGGCCAAGAGACCCAGTACTTC. Translating it yields CSARAYTGGQETQYF.

For the CDR3, the DNA is TGTGCCAGCAGCGCACATAGCGGGAGGGCCGACAATGAGCAGTTCTTC. It translates to CASSAHSGRADNEQFF. This sequence joins TRBV6-1 and TRBJ2-1; the match to TRBD2 covers 11 bases. Germline CDR1 is MNHNS and CDR2 is SASEGT. V shed 6 bases, J shed 5 bases, and the junction held 9 bases outside the gene matches. The CDR3 totals 16 residues.